These 19 T cell receptor beta chains originate from one sample sequenced in a study of molecular identifiers for immune sequencing clone quantification (dated by TCRdb to the late 2010s). Preparation of the library involved PCR. Sequencing used a NextSeq 500. TCRdb reanalyzed the raw reads on its own, using fastp at Q25 for trimming and MiXCR for clone calling, and kept in-frame beta chains. Here each entry gathers all rows of one CDR3 protein and keeps the most common genes and DNA. Within this sample are around 480,000 distinct CDR3 sequences, with around 25% of them counted one time only. The ten largest clones add up to under 0.8% of the sample. Source material: naive CD8+ T cells from blood, with Jurkat cell RNA spiked in. What this sample's cell subset or site label stands for: FACS-sorted CD8+CD4-CCR7+CD45RA+ naive T cells. These receptors were obtained from a human donor in good health. Some libraries in this study had Jurkat cell RNA spiked in.

This clonotype came up a few times. The J gene is TRBJ2-7, the V gene TRBV9; TRBD2 matches at 8 bases. The CDR3 contains 15 residues. V was clipped by 0 bases and J by 0 bases; unmatched bases: 2. The germline V gene encodes CDR1 SGDLS and CDR2 YYNGEE. CDR3 bases: TGTGCCAGCAGCGTAGGTGGGACTAGCTCCTACGAGCAGTACTTC. It encodes CASSVGGTSSYEQYF.

This clonotype was counted between two and nine times. As DNA, the CDR3 is TGTGCCAGTAGTGCAGGACTAGCGTTGCACGAGCAGTACTTC. Its protein is CASSAGLALHEQYF. This chain joins TRBV19 and TRBJ2-7, with 9 nucleotides matching TRBD2. CDR1 is LNHDA and CDR2 is SQIVND in the germline V gene (reference sequence). This CDR3 is 14 amino acids long. Trimming removed 5 bases from V and 5 bases from J; junction bases left unmatched: 7.

This clonotype was observed a few times. CDR3 coding DNA: TGTGCCACCAGTACTAGCGGGGGCTCCTACAATGAGCAGTTCTTC. Amino acids: CATSTSGGSYNEQFF. The gene calls are TRBV24-1 and TRBJ2-1; 11 bases map to TRBD2. Germline loops: CDR1 KGHDR, CDR2 SFDVKD. V was pared by 6 bases and J by 0 bases, with 0 bases of the junction left unmatched. This CDR3 is built from 15 residues.

This clonotype was seen repeatedly, ten times or more. V is TRBV7-2 and J is TRBJ2-5; D is uncertain. Trimming removed 0 bases from V and 4 bases from J, with 9 bases in between. From germline, CDR1 is SGHTA and CDR2 FQGNSA. The length of the CDR3 is 14 residues. DNA for the CDR3: TGTGCCAGCAGCTTAGCGCTGCCGCTAGAGACCCAGTACTTC. Translation gives CASSLALPLETQYF.

This clonotype has a count of ten or more. This chain uses TRBV3-1 with TRBJ2-7; 9 bases are a match to TRBD1. CDR1 LGHDT and CDR2 YNNKEL come from the germline V gene (reference sequence). The ends lost 4 bases at V and 2 bases at J; junction bases unmatched: 9. The CDR3 length is 16 residues. Written as DNA, the CDR3 is TGTGCCAGCAGCCTACGGACAGGGGCCGCGACCTACGAGCAGTACTTC. Encoded protein: CASSLRTGAATYEQYF.

V gene TRBV4-1 combines with J gene TRBJ1-3; tentative D call: TRBD1 (6 bases). The CDR3 contains 16 residues. CDR1 is MGHRA, CDR2 YSYEKL, per germline. V was clipped by 2 bases and J by 0 bases, with 11 bases between them. In nucleotides, the CDR3 is TGCGCCAGCAGCCAAATGAGGGGGTCCTCTGGAAACACCATATATTTT. Its protein product is CASSQMRGSSGNTIYF.

The genes are TRBV6-5 and TRBJ2-1, with D possibly being TRBD1 (6 bases). Per the germline V gene, CDR1 is MNHEY and CDR2 is SVGAGI. The CDR3 consists of 15 residues. V was clipped by 6 bases and J by 0 bases, with 12 bases between them. The DNA of the CDR3 is TGTGCCAGCAGAGATGGACAGAGCTCCTACAATGAGCAGTTCTTC. Its translation is CASRDGQSSYNEQFF.

This chain links TRBV19 with TRBJ2-6, with D hard to call. The ends were cut back, 8 bases at V and 0 bases at J, with 11 bases in the middle. This CDR3 contains 15 residues. Germline V gives CDR1 LNHDA, CDR2 SQIVND (reference sequence). The CDR3 DNA follows: TGTGCCAGTGGGGTCCTTAGCTCTGGGGCCAACGTCCTGACTTTC. This encodes CASGVLSSGANVLTF.

This clonotype was observed many times. The chain combines TRBV7-9 with TRBJ2-1; D unclear. Germline loops: CDR1 SEHNR, CDR2 FQNEAQ (reference sequence). The V end lost 3 bases, the J end lost 10 bases, and 10 bases lay between the germline ends. The CDR3 runs to 12 residues. The CDR3 bases are TGTGCCAGCAGCTTGAGTTCCAGGGAGCAGTTCTTC. The encoded protein is CASSLSSREQFF.

This clonotype appeared a few times. The chain carries TRBV19 and TRBJ2-2; D remains unclear. V was cut by 3 bases and J by 4 bases, with 9 bases left in between. Germline assignment: CDR1 LNHDA and CDR2 SQIVND (reference sequence). This CDR3 contains 14 residues. The CDR3 bases are TGTGCCAGTAGTATTGGGTTCGGCACCGGGGAGCTGTTTTTT. As protein: CASSIGFGTGELFF.

V is TRBV2 and J is TRBJ2-3; D unresolved. This CDR3 has 13 amino acids. The germline V and J ends were trimmed by 6 bases and 2 bases, with 9 bases remaining between them. Germline lookup yields CDR1 SNHLY and CDR2 FYNNEI. CDR3 protein: CASRRYPTDTQYF. CDR3 bases: TGTGCCAGCAGGCGGTACCCCACAGATACGCAGTATTTT.

This clonotype was counted at least ten times. This chain joins TRBV27 and TRBJ2-3; D is unclear. The V end was cut by 6 bases, the J end by 0 bases, with 1 base between. Germline V gene lookup returns CDR1 MNHEY and CDR2 SMNVEV (reference sequence). CDR3 size: 11 residues. CDR3 protein: CASSSTDTQYF. The CDR3, as DNA: TGTGCCAGCAGCAGCACAGATACGCAGTATTTT.

As for this clonotype: Without the conserved terminal phenylalanine or tryptophan, this CDR3 likely stems from a read error. The rearrangement links TRBV27 to TRBJ1-2; D unresolved. The CDR3 covers 15 residues. Trimming shortened V by 5 bases and J by 2 bases, and 15 bases separated the two germline ends. Germline values: CDR1 MNHEY, CDR2 SMNVEV (reference sequence). DNA of the CDR3: TGTGCCAGCAGTCCCTACCAAGAAAGAAACTATGGCTACACCCTC. Its protein product is CASSPYQERNYGYTL.

Many counts were recorded for this clonotype. This chain connects TRBV14 to TRBJ1-2; 7 bases fit TRBD1. The CDR3 extends over 15 amino acids. Germline V gene data show CDR1 as SGHDN and CDR2 as FVKESK. The V segment lost 2 bases and the J segment 6 bases; nucleotides outside the gene matches: 9. Here the CDR3 reads CASSQPGTEANGYTF. CDR3 nucleotides: TGTGCCAGCAGCCAACCCGGGACAGAGGCGAATGGCTACACCTTC.

About this clonotype: Since a much larger clone is just one base distant, this may be a read error. Given the absence of the conserved phenylalanine or tryptophan at the CDR3 end, a read error is likely. V and J are TRBV14 and TRBJ2-1; D is uncertain. Germline values: CDR1 SGHDN, CDR2 FVKESK. The CDR3 covers 15 residues. V gave up 4 bases and J gave up 0 bases, with 10 bases separating them. This chain's CDR3 is CASSPSTSSYNEQFS. CDR3 coding DNA: TGTGCCAGCAGCCCGAGCACGAGCTCCTACAATGAGCAGTTCTCC.

Worth noting for this clonotype: A read error may explain this, as a much larger clone is one base away. V usage is TRBV11-2 and J usage is TRBJ2-7; TRBD1 aligns across 10 bases. Germline CDR1 SGHAT, CDR2 FQNNGV. The CDR3 length is 14 residues. The CDR3 DNA sequence: TGTGTCAGCAGCTCCGGGACAGGGGTTGACGAGCAGTACTTC. Protein: CVSSSGTGVDEQYF.

This clonotype was picked up a small number of times. This rearrangement joins TRBV5-5 to TRBJ1-3; unclear D gene. There are 15 residues in the CDR3. V dropped 3 bases and J dropped 0 bases, with 10 bases sitting between them. Germline values: CDR1 SGHKS, CDR2 YYEKEE (reference sequence). CDR3 amino acids: CASSWTDDSGNTIYF. CDR3 in DNA: TGTGCCAGCAGCTGGACGGATGACTCTGGAAACACCATATATTTT.

This chain joins TRBV20-1 and TRBJ2-3; 8 bases align to TRBD2. This CDR3 has 15 residues. The trim removed 3 bases at V and 0 bases at J, leaving 5 bases unmatched. Germline-derived CDR1 and CDR2 are DFQATT and SNEGSKA (reference sequence). The CDR3 coding sequence is TGCAGTGCTAGCGATATAGCGGGAAGCACAGATACGCAGTATTTT. This translates into CSASDIAGSTDTQYF.

This clonotype was seen just once. J is TRBJ1-1 and V is TRBV6-5, with TRBD1 identical over 7 bases. The CDR3 contains 16 residues. Germline trimming cut 1 base from V and 3 bases from J; bases unmatched to any gene: 8. CDR1 is MNHEY, CDR2 SVGAGI, per germline. This chain's CDR3 is CASSYYYRQGDTEAFF. CDR3 nucleotide sequence: TGTGCCAGCAGTTACTACTACAGACAGGGTGACACTGAAGCTTTCTTT.